The rows below give T cell receptor beta chains drawn from one sample of a study of T cells in localized non-small cell lung cancer. The protocol was immunoSEQ multiplex PCR, while the TCRdb copy is restricted to in-frame clones and leaves out a portion. Among about 62,000 clones listed, 81% were seen once. Material: PBMCs, obtained before any cancer treatment. These receptors were obtained from a man aged 40 to 69 with stage II lung adenocarcinoma. CDR3s include the opening cysteine and the closing phenylalanine or tryptophan. The D gene is left open where the match is weak. The size of a clone is reported for some rows only, either as once, few or many, or as a class for expanded clones.

v_gene	d_gene	j_gene	abundance	CDR3nt	CDR3aa
TRBV7-2	.	TRBJ1-5	.	TGTGCCAGCAGCCCACAGGGCAGCAATCAGCCCCAGCATTTT	CASSPQGSNQPQHF
TRBV5-1	TRBD1	TRBJ1-1	.	TGCGCCAGCAGCTTGGGGACAGGTTCGAACACTGAAGCTTTCTTT	CASSLGTGSNTEAFF
TRBV4-2	.	TRBJ1-1	few	TGTGCCAGCAGCCAAGTTACGGCGAACACTGAAGCTTTCTTT	CASSQVTANTEAFF
TRBV5-6	.	TRBJ2-6	.	TGTGCCAGCAGCTTGGGGAGGTCTTCTGGGGCCAACGTCCTGACTTTC	CASSLGRSSGANVLTF
TRBV6-6	.	TRBJ1-1	.	TGTGCCAGCAGTTATAAGGAGGGCACTGAAGCTTTCTTT	CASSYKEGTEAFF
TRBV5-1	TRBD1	TRBJ2-3	.	TGCGCCAGCAGCTTGGTGGGACAGGGTACAGATACGCAGTATTTT	CASSLVGQGTDTQYF
TRBV5-4	.	TRBJ1-5	.	TGTGCCAGCAGCTTGGACGGAAACAATCAGCCCCAGCATTTT	CASSLDGNNQPQHF
TRBV27	.	TRBJ2-7	.	TGTGCCAGCAGGGGATGTCCGGGATGCGAGCAGTACTTC	CASRGCPGCEQYF
TRBV6-6	TRBD1	TRBJ1-2	.	TGTGCCAGCAGTTACGGTCAGGGGGCTGGCTATGGCTACACCTTC	CASSYGQGAGYGYTF
TRBV6-1	.	TRBJ2-1	.	TGTGCCAGCAGTGAAGACGAGCAGTTCTTC	CASSEDEQFF
TRBV7-8	TRBD1	TRBJ1-1	.	TGTGCCAGCAGCCCGGGACAGGGGTATGCTTTCTTT	CASSPGQGYAFF
TRBV6-1	.	TRBJ2-7	once	TGTGCCAGCAGTGAAGGTGGTGGGATAAGGGTCTACGAGCAGTACTTC	CASSEGGGIRVYEQYF
TRBV30	TRBD2	TRBJ2-3	.	TGTGCCTGGCGTAAGGCGGGAGGAAGGGTTACGCAGTATTTT	CAWRKAGGRVTQYF
TRBV11-1	.	TRBJ2-1	.	TGTGCCAGCAGCTTAGCGGGAAGGTCCTACAATGAGCAGTTCTTC	CASSLAGRSYNEQFF
TRBV30	.	TRBJ1-2	.	TGTGCCTGGAGTGCCTGGGCCGGTGGCTACACCTTC	CAWSAWAGGYTF
TRBV6-5	TRBD1	TRBJ2-5	.	TGTGCCAGCAGTACCAGGGGGTTGGAGGAGACCCAGTACTTC	CASSTRGLEETQYF
TRBV4-3	.	TRBJ2-6	few	TGCGCCAGCAGCCAAGGCCCCCCATCTGGGGCCAACGTCCTGACTTTC	CASSQGPPSGANVLTF
TRBV30	.	TRBJ1-5	few	TGTGCCTGGAGTTGGGCAGGGGATCAGCCCCAGCATTTT	CAWSWAGDQPQHF
TRBV30	.	TRBJ2-1	.	TGTGCCTGGAGCGACAAGCCGAATGAGCAGTTCTTC	CAWSDKPNEQFF
TRBV7-2	.	TRBJ1-1	.	TGTGCCAGCAGCTTAAAGGGAGGGTACCGGGGCACTGAAGCTTTCTTT	CASSLKGGYRGTEAFF
TRBV2	.	TRBJ2-7	.	TGTGCCAGCAGTCCTACCGGGCATCCCTCCTACGAGCAGTACTTC	CASSPTGHPSYEQYF
TRBV27	.	TRBJ1-1	.	TGTGCCAGCAGCGGGTGGAACACTGAAGCTTTCTTT	CASSGWNTEAFF
TRBV7-2	TRBD2	TRBJ2-5	.	TGTGCCAGCAGCTACTTTAGCGGGATTGGTGAGACCCAGTACTTC	CASSYFSGIGETQYF
TRBV2	.	TRBJ1-1	.	TGTGCCAGCATGGGCTCATGGAGAAACATGAACACTGAAGCTTTCTTT	CASMGSWRNMNTEAFF
TRBV6-1	TRBD2	TRBJ2-7	few	TGTGCCAGCAGTGCGGGACTAGCGGGGGTCTACGAGCAGTACTTC	CASSAGLAGVYEQYF
TRBV5-1	.	TRBJ2-1	once	TGCGCCAGCAGCTTTTTAGCGGCCCGCTCCTACAATGAGCAGTTCTTC	CASSFLAARSYNEQFF
TRBV7-8	.	TRBJ2-7	.	TGTGCCAGCAGCTTAGAGATCCTAACCGAGCAGTACTTC	CASSLEILTEQYF
TRBV9	TRBD1	TRBJ1-3	few	TGTGCCAGCAGCCTACAGGGGGAGGGAAACACCATATATTTT	CASSLQGEGNTIYF
TRBV18	.	TRBJ2-5	once	TGTGCCAGCTCATCGACCTACAGGGATAGAGAGACCCAGTACTTC	CASSSTYRDRETQYF
TRBV6-1	.	TRBJ2-7	medium-sized	TGTGCCAGCAGTGAAGCCCCCGGAAACTACGAGCAGTACTTC	CASSEAPGNYEQYF
TRBV19	.	TRBJ2-1	.	TGTGCCAGTAGTATAGGTAACTACAATGAGCAGTTCTTC	CASSIGNYNEQFF
TRBV2	.	TRBJ2-7	.	TGTGCCAGCAGTCAGATCTACGAGCAGTACTTC	CASSQIYEQYF
TRBV29-1	.	TRBJ2-7	.	TGCAGCGTTGAAGACCCTGGGACCGCCTACGAGCAGTACTTC	CSVEDPGTAYEQYF
TRBV25-1	.	TRBJ1-1	.	TGTGCCAGCAGTGACCTGGGGGAGGCATCCCATAAAGCTTTCTTT	CASSDLGEASHKAFF
TRBV7-3	.	TRBJ2-1	once	TGTGCCAGCAGCTTATTCGGGCGGGATGAGCAGTTCTTC	CASSLFGRDEQFF
TRBV7-9	TRBD1	TRBJ2-2	.	TGTGCCAGCAGCTCGGATGGGACAGGGAAGACCGGGGAGCTGTTTTTT	CASSSDGTGKTGELFF
TRBV2	.	TRBJ1-4	few	TGTGCCAGCAAATGGTCGGAGGGGACTAATGAAAAACTGTTTTTT	CASKWSEGTNEKLFF
TRBV19	TRBD1	TRBJ1-5	.	TGTGCCAGTAGTAGGCGACAGGGTAGTGATCAGCCCCAGCATTTT	CASSRRQGSDQPQHF
TRBV29-1	TRBD2	TRBJ2-7	.	TGCAGCGCAAGGACTAGCGCGGGCTACGAGCAGTACTTC	CSARTSAGYEQYF
TRBV10-3	TRBD1	TRBJ1-4	.	TGTGCCATCAGTGACCCGGTTGACAGGGGGGGTGAAAAACTGTTTTTT	CAISDPVDRGGEKLFF
TRBV9	.	TRBJ2-5	.	TGTGCCAGCAGCGCTACTGGCTGGGGGATGGAGACCCAGTACTTC	CASSATGWGMETQYF
TRBV2	.	TRBJ2-7	few	TGTGCCAGCAGTGAACAGATCTACGAGCAGTACTTC	CASSEQIYEQYF
TRBV6-5	.	TRBJ2-3	.	TGTGCCAGCAGTCCAGGGAGTTACACAGATACGCAGTATTTT	CASSPGSYTDTQYF
TRBV19	TRBD2	TRBJ2-1	.	TGTGCCAGTAGTCCCCTAGCGGGACCCGTTTACAATGAGCAGTTCTTC	CASSPLAGPVYNEQFF
TRBV7-9	.	TRBJ2-3	.	TGTGCCAGCAGCCCGGGACTGACTGCAGATACGCAGTATTTT	CASSPGLTADTQYF
TRBV7-2	TRBD2	TRBJ2-2	.	TGTGCCAGCAGCTTAACTAGCGGGAGTTTGACCGGGGAGCTGTTTTTT	CASSLTSGSLTGELFF
TRBV7-2	TRBD2	TRBJ2-5	few	TGTGCCAGCAGCTTCCGACTAGCGGCCCAAGAGACCCAGTACTTC	CASSFRLAAQETQYF
TRBV7-2	TRBD2	TRBJ2-1	.	TGTGCCAGCAGCTTAGGAGGGACTAGGAGAAATGAGCAGTTCTTC	CASSLGGTRRNEQFF
TRBV7-6	TRBD1	TRBJ1-1	.	TGTGCCAGCAGCTCACAGGGGGCAGTTAGCGGCACTGAAGCTTTCTTT	CASSSQGAVSGTEAFF
TRBV9	.	TRBJ2-1	.	TGTGCCAGCAGCGTAGAGTCGGGGTGGCTAGATCCCAATGAGCAGTTCTTC	CASSVESGWLDPNEQFF
TRBV28	.	TRBJ1-4	many	TGTGCCAGCAGACATCCGGATGAAAAACTGTTTTTT	CASRHPDEKLFF
TRBV9	.	TRBJ1-3	few	TGTGCCAGCAGCCCAGATGGGGGGATGGACACCATATATTTT	CASSPDGGMDTIYF
TRBV7-9	.	TRBJ1-5	.	TGTGCCAGCAGCTTAGGAGGGGAGCAGTATAGCAATCAGCCCCAGCATTTT	CASSLGGEQYSNQPQHF
TRBV2	.	TRBJ2-1	few	TGTGCCAGCACCCCTCGCAGGTTGACCTACAATGAGCAGTTCTTC	CASTPRRLTYNEQFF
TRBV9	TRBD2	TRBJ2-1	.	TGTGCCAGCAGCGTAGTATCGAGCGGGAGTTACAATGAGCAGTTCTTC	CASSVVSSGSYNEQFF